The TCR beta chain described here comes from a study of T cells after yellow fever vaccination. Each CDR3 protein gets one entry after TCRdb re-called the 5' RACE reads with MiXCR. This table has just under 600,000 distinct CDR3 sequences, roughly 13% appearing once. V shed 3 bases and J shed 0 bases, with 9 bases lying between them. The length of the CDR3 is 16 residues. This clonotype was detected a few times. The input for sequencing was PBMCs, taken on the day of the yellow fever booster vaccination. This chain joins TRBV12-3 or TRBV12-4 and TRBJ2-6; the D call may be TRBD1 or TRBD2 (5 bases each). The sequence came from a man aged 25-40 years who received the YFV17D yellow fever vaccine. CDR3 loop: CASSFGGSSGANVLTF. The CDR3 DNA follows: TGTGCCAGCAGTTTTGGGGGTAGCTCTGGGGCCAACGTCCTGACTTTC.